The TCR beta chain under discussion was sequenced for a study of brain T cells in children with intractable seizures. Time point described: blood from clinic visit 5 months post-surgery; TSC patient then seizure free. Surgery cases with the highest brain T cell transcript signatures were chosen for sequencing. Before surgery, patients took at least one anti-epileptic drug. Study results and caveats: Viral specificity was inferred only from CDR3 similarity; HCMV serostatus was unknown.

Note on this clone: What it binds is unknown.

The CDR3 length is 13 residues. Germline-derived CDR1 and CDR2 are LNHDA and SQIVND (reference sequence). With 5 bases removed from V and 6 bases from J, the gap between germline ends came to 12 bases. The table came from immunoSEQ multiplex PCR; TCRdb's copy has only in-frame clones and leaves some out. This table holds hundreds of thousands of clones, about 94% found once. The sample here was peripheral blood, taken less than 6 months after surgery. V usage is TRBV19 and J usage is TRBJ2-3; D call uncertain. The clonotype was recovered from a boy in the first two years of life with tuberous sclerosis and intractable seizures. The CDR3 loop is CASSPLRSDTQYF. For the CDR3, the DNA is TGTGCCAGTAGTCCTCTGCGATCGGATACGCAGTATTTT.